What follows are 11 T cell receptor beta chains derived from one specimen sequenced in a study of OX40 agonist ivuxolimab in advanced cancers. Assay used: immunoSEQ multiplex PCR; TCRdb lists only in-frame clones, some missing. There are about 78,000 clones in the sample; around 94% occur only once, and 2.5% to 3% lies in the top ten. The starting material was CD4+ or CD8+ T cells sorted from blood, obtained in a trial of the OX40 agonist ivuxolimab. These receptors all stem from an adult with an advanced solid tumor such as melanoma, head and neck, liver or kidney cancer.

In its sample, this clone was seen a few times. V usage is TRBV6-1 and J usage is TRBJ2-5; either TRBD1 or TRBD2 may fit D (5 bases each). CDR1 MNHNS and CDR2 SASEGT come from the germline V gene. V lost 7 bases and J 7 bases, leaving 13 bases between the germline ends. The CDR3 loop spans 12 amino acids. CDR3 protein: CASTLLRGTQYF. In DNA form, the CDR3 reads TGTGCCAGCACCCTCCTGAGGGGGACCCAGTACTTC.

The chain recombines TRBV28 with TRBJ2-7, with 10 nucleotides matching TRBD1. Trimming took 4 bases from V and 3 from J; bases not matched to a gene: 0. The length of the CDR3 is 13 residues. The V gene's germline CDR1 is MDHEN and CDR2 SYDVKM. DNA of the CDR3: TGTGCCAGCAGTTGGACAGGGGGCTACGAGCAGTACTTC. Residues: CASSWTGGYEQYF.

The chain links TRBV5-1 to TRBJ2-1; 13 nucleotides agree with TRBD2. CDR1 SGHRS and CDR2 YFSETQ come from the germline V gene. The CDR3 consists of 16 residues. Trimming at V came to 0 bases and at J to 4 bases, leaving 1 base not matched to a gene. CDR3 in DNA: TGCGCCAGCAGCTTGGGACTAGCGGGAGGTTACAATGAGCAGTTCTTC. Its translation: CASSLGLAGGYNEQFF.

The rearrangement links TRBV5-4 to TRBJ1-1, with D hard to call. Trimming left V 4 bases short and J 1 base short, with 14 bases between. Looked up from germline, CDR1 is SGHNT and CDR2 is YYREEE (reference sequence). This CDR3 is built from 15 residues. The CDR3 sequence is CASSPKFGSNTEAFF. The DNA of the CDR3 is TGTGCCAGCAGCCCCAAGTTTGGTTCGAACACTGAAGCTTTCTTT.

This rearrangement joins TRBV7-9 to TRBJ2-1; D possibly corresponds to TRBD2 (7 bases). The germline V and J ends were trimmed by 5 bases and 0 bases, with 17 bases remaining between them. There are 17 residues in the CDR3. Per germline, CDR1 SEHNR and CDR2 FQNEAQ (reference sequence). DNA for the CDR3: TGTGCCAGCAGCACGGGGAGGGGGGCAAGCTCCTACAATGAGCAGTTCTTC. The encoded protein is CASSTGRGASSYNEQFF. Based on the CDR3 plus reference TRBV7-9 and TRBJ2-1, the full variable domain is DTGVSQNPRHKITKRGQNVTFRCDPISEHNRLYWYRQTLGQGPEFLTYFQNEAQLEKSRLLSDRFSAERPKGSFSTLEIQRTEQGDSAMYLCASSTGRGASSYNEQFFGPGTRLTVL.

The chain combines TRBV15 with TRBJ1-2; no firm D call. V lost 1 base, J lost 3 bases, and 15 bases lay in between. CDR1 is LNHNV, CDR2 YYDKDF, per germline (reference sequence). CDR3 length: 16 amino acids. CDR3 bases: TGTGCCACCAGCAGAGGAGGCGAACCCACGGACTATGGCTACACCTTC. It is translated as CATSRGGEPTDYGYTF.

V and J are TRBV29-1 and TRBJ1-2; D unresolved. The germline gives CDR1 SQVTM, CDR2 ANQGSEA. Trimming took off 7 bases at V and 4 bases at J, with 16 bases between the two ends. The CDR3 length is 13 residues. CDR3 residues: CSGAEPAAYGYTF. CDR3 nucleotides: TGCAGCGGTGCGGAACCCGCGGCCTATGGCTACACCTTC.

This rearrangement joins TRBV19 to TRBJ2-1; TRBD2 matches at 14 bases. The CDR3 consists of 16 residues. The germline V gene encodes CDR1 LNHDA and CDR2 SQIVND (reference sequence). Trimming at V came to 5 bases and at J to 8 bases, leaving 8 bases not matched to a gene. CDR3 sequence reads: CASSERLAGGRDEQFF. The CDR3 coding sequence is TGTGCCAGTAGTGAAAGACTAGCGGGGGGGAGGGATGAGCAGTTCTTC.

This sequence joins TRBV5-4 and TRBJ1-4; 7 nucleotides agree with TRBD1. V gave up 4 bases and J gave up 8 bases; unmatched junction bases: 11. Germline CDR1 SGHNT, CDR2 YYREEE (reference sequence). This CDR3 spans 15 amino acids. The CDR3 sequence is CASSDAGGRGEKLFF. The CDR3 DNA follows: TGTGCCAGCAGCGACGCGGGGGGCAGGGGGGAAAAACTGTTTTTT.

The chain links TRBV4-1 to TRBJ2-7; D perhaps matches TRBD2 (6 bases). The CDR3 loop spans 14 amino acids. V was cut by 4 bases and J by 5 bases, with 15 bases left in between. Germline-derived CDR1 and CDR2 are MGHRA and YSYEKL. The CDR3 here is CASSRQTSIHEQYF. The CDR3 nucleotides read TGCGCCAGCAGCCGGCAAACTAGCATCCACGAGCAGTACTTC.

V is TRBV5-4 and J is TRBJ1-1, with unresolved D. Deletions cut 0 bases from V and 1 base from J, with 7 bases between. Germline V gene sequence: CDR1 SGHNT, CDR2 YYREEE (reference sequence). CDR3 length equals 14 residues. CDR3 nucleotide sequence: TGTGCCAGCAGCTTGGACCGATGGAACACTGAAGCTTTCTTT. Amino acid sequence: CASSLDRWNTEAFF.